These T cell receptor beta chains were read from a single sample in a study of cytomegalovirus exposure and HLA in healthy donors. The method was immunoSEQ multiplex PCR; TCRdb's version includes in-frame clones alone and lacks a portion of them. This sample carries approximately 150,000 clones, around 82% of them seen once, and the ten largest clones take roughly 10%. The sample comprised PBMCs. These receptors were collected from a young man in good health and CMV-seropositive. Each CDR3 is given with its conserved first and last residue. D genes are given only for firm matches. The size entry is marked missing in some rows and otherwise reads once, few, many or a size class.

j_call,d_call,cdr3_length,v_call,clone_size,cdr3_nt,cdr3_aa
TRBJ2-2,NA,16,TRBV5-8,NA,TGTGCCAGCAGCTTGGAATTGGGGGCAAGAACCGGGGAGCTGTTTTTT,CASSLELGARTGELFF
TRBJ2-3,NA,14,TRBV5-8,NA,TGTGCCAGTCGACCCGGCGGCGGCACAGATACGCAGTATTTT,CASRPGGGTDTQYF
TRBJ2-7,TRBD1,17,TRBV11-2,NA,TGTGCCAGCAGCCCTCAGGGGGTAGCCTCACTCTCCTACGAGCAGTACTTC,CASSPQGVASLSYEQYF
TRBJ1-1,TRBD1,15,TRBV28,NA,TGTGCCAGCAGTCCAGGACAGGGACCGAACACTGAAGCTTTCTTT,CASSPGQGPNTEAFF
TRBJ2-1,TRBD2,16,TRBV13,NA,TGTGCCAGCAGCTCCCTACTAGCGGGGGGGCGAAATGAGCAGTTCTTC,CASSSLLAGGRNEQFF
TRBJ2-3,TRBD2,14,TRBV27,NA,TGTGCCAGCAGCTGGGACTATAGCACAGATACGCAGTATTTT,CASSWDYSTDTQYF
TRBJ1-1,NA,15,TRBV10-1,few,TGCGCCAGCAGTGCTCCTGACAGGTCGGACACTGAAGCTTTCTTT,CASSAPDRSDTEAFF
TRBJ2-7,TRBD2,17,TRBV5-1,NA,TGCGCCAGCAGCTTGGGCGGACTAGCGGATACCTCCTACGAGCAGTACTTC,CASSLGGLADTSYEQYF
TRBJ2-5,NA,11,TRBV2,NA,TGTGCCAGCACCAACCAAGAGACCCAGTACTTC,CASTNQETQYF
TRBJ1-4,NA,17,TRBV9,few,TGTGCCAGCAGCGTAGGTGGGGGGGGCAATCCCAATGAAAAACTGTTTTTT,CASSVGGGGNPNEKLFF
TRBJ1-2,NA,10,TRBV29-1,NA,TGCAGCGTTGAGAGGGATGGCTACACCTTC,CSVERDGYTF
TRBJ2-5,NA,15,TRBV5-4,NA,TGTGCCAGCAGCCACCGATTCGCAGGGGAAGAGACCCAGTACTTC,CASSHRFAGEETQYF
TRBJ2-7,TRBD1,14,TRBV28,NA,TGTGCCAGCAGGGCTGACAGGGAAGGGTACGAGCAGTACTTC,CASRADREGYEQYF
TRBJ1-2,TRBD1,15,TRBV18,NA,TGTGCCAGCTCCCTGGCGGGACAGGGAACAGGTGGCTACACCTTC,CASSLAGQGTGGYTF
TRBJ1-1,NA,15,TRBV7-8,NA,TGTGCCAGCAGCCCTTCCACTTTGTGGAACACTGAAGCTTTCTTT,CASSPSTLWNTEAFF
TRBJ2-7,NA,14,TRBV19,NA,TGTGCCAGTAGTATCGCAGTCGGGTTTAGAGAGCAGTACTTC,CASSIAVGFREQYF
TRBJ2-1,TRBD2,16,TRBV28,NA,TGTGCCAGCAGTCCCTCTAGCGGGGATTCCTACAATGAGCAGTTCTTC,CASSPSSGDSYNEQFF
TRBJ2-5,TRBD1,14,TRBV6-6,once,TGTGCCAGCAGGTGGGACAGAACCGAGGAGACCCAGTACTTC,CASRWDRTEETQYF
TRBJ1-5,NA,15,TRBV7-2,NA,TGTGCCAGCAGCTTAGTAGAGGGGGTAAATCAGCCCCAGCATTTT,CASSLVEGVNQPQHF
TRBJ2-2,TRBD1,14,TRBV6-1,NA,TGTGCCAGCAGTCGGACAGGGCGGGCCGGGGAGCTGTTTTTT,CASSRTGRAGELFF
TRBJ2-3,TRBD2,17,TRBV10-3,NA,TGTGCCATCAGTGAGTCGGGCGGGAGGGCCTACGGAGATACGCAGTATTTT,CAISESGGRAYGDTQYF
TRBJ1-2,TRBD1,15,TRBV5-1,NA,TGCGCCAGCAAGGAGACAGGGCAACCAGGGGGCGGCTACACCTTC,CASKETGQPGGGYTF
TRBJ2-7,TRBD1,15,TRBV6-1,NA,TGTGCCAGCAGTGTCCAGGGGACAGGGTCCTACGAGCAGTACTTC,CASSVQGTGSYEQYF
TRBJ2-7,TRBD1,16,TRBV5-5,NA,TGTGCCAGCAGCTTCCGGACAGGGGAATTCTCCTACGAGCAGTACTTC,CASSFRTGEFSYEQYF
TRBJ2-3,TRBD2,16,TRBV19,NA,TGTGCCAGCCGACTAGCGGGGGGGCAGTCGACAGATACGCAGTATTTT,CASRLAGGQSTDTQYF
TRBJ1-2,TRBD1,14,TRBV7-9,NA,TGTGCCAGCAGTTCTCTAGACAGGGTCTATGGCTACACCTTC,CASSSLDRVYGYTF
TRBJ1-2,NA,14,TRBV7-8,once,TGTGCCAGCAGCTTCAGGGGATTGTACTATGGCTACACCTTC,CASSFRGLYYGYTF
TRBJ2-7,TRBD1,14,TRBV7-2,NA,TGTGCCAGCAGCACTGACAGGGGGCCATACGAGCAGTACTTC,CASSTDRGPYEQYF
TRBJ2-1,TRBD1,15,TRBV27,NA,TGTGCCAGCAGTCCTCAGGGGGCACGCTACAATGAGCAGTTCTTC,CASSPQGARYNEQFF
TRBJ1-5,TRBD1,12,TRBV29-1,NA,TGCAGCGTGTCGACAGGGGATCAGCCCCAGCATTTT,CSVSTGDQPQHF
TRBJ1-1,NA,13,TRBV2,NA,TGTGCCAGCAGAGGGAGTCCGAACACTGAAGCTTTCTTT,CASRGSPNTEAFF
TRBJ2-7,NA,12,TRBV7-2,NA,TGTGCCAGCAGCTTAGTAGTCTACGAGCAGTACTTC,CASSLVVYEQYF
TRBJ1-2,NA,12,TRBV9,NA,TGTGCCAGCTACCAGGGGAGTGGAGGCTACACCTTC,CASYQGSGGYTF
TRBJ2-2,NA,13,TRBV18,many,TGTGCCAGCTCACCACCAGGGGCCGGGGAGCTGTTTTTT,CASSPPGAGELFF
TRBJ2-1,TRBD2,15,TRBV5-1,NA,TGCGCCAGCAGCTTGGAGCGGGGGGCCTCCAATGAGCAGTTCTTC,CASSLERGASNEQFF
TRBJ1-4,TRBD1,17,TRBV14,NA,TGTGCCAGCAGCCCCTTGTCCGGGACAGCAACTAATGAAAAACTGTTTTTT,CASSPLSGTATNEKLFF
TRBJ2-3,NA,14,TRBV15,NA,TGTGCCACCAGAGAGGTTCACAGCACAGATACGCAGTATTTT,CATREVHSTDTQYF
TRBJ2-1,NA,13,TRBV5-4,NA,TGTGCCAGCAGCTTGGGAAGGGACACCATACAGTTCTTC,CASSLGRDTIQFF
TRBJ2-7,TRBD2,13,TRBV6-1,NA,TGTGCCAGCAGGAGCGGGGACTCCTACGAGCAGTACTTC,CASRSGDSYEQYF
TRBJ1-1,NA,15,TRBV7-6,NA,TGTGCCAGCAGCCGTGACACGACCGGTAACAGGGAAGCTTTCTTT,CASSRDTTGNREAFF
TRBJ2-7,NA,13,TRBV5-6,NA,TGTGCCAGCAGCCCGAACAACGCCGGAGAGCAATACTTC,CASSPNNAGEQYF
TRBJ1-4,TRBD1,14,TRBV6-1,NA,TGTGCCAGCAGGGCGACAGGGAGTAATGAAAAACTGTTTTTT,CASRATGSNEKLFF
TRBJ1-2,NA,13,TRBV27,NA,TGTGCCACCACGGGGGGGACTAACTATGGCTACACCTTC,CATTGGTNYGYTF
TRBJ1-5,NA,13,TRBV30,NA,TGTGCCTGGAGTGTAGGGGGAAATCAGCCCCAGCATTTT,CAWSVGGNQPQHF
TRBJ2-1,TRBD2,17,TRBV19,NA,TGTGCCAGTAGTATTCCCCGGACTAGCGGGAGTGCCGATGAGCAGTTCTTC,CASSIPRTSGSADEQFF
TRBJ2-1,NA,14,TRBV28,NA,TGTGCCAGCAGTTTATGGGCACAGGGCCATGAGCAGTTCTTC,CASSLWAQGHEQFF
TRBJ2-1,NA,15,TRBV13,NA,TGTGCCAGCAGCTTAAAGACAAGCTCCTACAATGAGCAGTTCTTC,CASSLKTSSYNEQFF
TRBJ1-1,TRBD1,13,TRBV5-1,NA,TGCGCCAGCAGCTGGGGGGATAGGGGGCCCGCTTTCTTT,CASSWGDRGPAFF
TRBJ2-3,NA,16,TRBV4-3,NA,TGCGCCAGCAGCCAAGGGGGCAGGCCGCTTTCAGATACGCAGTATTTT,CASSQGGRPLSDTQYF
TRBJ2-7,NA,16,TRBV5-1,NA,TGCGCCAGCAGCTTGGGGCAGGGAGGGGGCTCCTACGAGCAGTACTTC,CASSLGQGGGSYEQYF
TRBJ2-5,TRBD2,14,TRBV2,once,TGTGCCAGCAGTGAAGCTAGCGGGTTGGAGACCCAGTACTTC,CASSEASGLETQYF
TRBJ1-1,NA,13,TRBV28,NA,TGTGCCAGCAGATGGACACTGAACACTGAAGCTTTCTTT,CASRWTLNTEAFF
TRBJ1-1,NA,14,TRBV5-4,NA,TGTGCCAGCAGCCCGCAAGCCGTAAACACTGAAGCTTTCTTT,CASSPQAVNTEAFF
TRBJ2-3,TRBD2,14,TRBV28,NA,TGTGCCAGCAGCCGGGGGGGCGGCACAGATACGCAGTATTTT,CASSRGGGTDTQYF